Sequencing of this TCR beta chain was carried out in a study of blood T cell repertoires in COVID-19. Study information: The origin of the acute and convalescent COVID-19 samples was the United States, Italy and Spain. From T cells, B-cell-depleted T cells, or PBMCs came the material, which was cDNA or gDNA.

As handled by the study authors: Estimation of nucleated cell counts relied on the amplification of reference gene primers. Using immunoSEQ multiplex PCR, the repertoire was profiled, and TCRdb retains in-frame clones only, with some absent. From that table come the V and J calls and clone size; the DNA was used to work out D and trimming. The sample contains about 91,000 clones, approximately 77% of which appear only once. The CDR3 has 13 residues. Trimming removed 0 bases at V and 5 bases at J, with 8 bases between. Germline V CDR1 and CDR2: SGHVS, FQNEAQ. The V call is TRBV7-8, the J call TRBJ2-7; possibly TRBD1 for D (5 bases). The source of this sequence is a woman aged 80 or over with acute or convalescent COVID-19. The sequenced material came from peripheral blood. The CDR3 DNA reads TGTGCCAGCAGCTTAGCCCCAGGGAACGAGCAGTACTTC. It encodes CASSLAPGNEQYF.